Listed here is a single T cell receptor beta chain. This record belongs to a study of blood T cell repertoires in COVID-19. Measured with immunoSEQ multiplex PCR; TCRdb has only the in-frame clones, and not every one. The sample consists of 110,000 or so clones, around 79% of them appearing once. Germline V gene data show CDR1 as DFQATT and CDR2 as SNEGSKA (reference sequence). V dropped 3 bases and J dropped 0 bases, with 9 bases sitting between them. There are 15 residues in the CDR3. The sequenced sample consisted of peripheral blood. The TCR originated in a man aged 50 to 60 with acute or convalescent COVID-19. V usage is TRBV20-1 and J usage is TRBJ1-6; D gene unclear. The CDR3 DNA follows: TGCAGTGCTAGTGTACAGAGCTCCTATAATTCACCCCTCCACTTT. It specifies CSASVQSSYNSPLHF.